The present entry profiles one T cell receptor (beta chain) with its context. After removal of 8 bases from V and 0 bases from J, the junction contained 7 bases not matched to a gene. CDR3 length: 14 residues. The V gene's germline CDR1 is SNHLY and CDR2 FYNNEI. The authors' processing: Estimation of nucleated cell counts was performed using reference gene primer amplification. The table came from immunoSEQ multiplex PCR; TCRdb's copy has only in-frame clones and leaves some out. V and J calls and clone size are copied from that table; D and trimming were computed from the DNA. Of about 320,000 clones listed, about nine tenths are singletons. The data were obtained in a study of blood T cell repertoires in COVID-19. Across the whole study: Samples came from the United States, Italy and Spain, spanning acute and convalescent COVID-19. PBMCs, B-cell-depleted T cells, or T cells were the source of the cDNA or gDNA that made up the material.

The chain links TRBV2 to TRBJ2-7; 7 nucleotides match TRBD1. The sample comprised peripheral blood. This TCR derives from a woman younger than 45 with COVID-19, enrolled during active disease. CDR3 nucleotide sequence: TGTGCCAGCTTAACCGGGACAGCCTCCTACGAGCAGTACGTC. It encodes CASLTGTASYEQYV.